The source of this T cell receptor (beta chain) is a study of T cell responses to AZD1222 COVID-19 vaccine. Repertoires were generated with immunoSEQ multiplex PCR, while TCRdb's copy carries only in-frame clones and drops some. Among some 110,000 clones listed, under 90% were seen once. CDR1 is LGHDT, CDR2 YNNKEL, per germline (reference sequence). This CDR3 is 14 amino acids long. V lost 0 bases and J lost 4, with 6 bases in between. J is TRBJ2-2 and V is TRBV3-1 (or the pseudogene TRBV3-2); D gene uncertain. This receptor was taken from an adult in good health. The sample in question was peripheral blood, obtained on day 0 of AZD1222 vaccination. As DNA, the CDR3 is TGTGCCAGCAGCCAAGACGAGCGCACCGGGGAGCTGTTTTTT. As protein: CASSQDERTGELFF.